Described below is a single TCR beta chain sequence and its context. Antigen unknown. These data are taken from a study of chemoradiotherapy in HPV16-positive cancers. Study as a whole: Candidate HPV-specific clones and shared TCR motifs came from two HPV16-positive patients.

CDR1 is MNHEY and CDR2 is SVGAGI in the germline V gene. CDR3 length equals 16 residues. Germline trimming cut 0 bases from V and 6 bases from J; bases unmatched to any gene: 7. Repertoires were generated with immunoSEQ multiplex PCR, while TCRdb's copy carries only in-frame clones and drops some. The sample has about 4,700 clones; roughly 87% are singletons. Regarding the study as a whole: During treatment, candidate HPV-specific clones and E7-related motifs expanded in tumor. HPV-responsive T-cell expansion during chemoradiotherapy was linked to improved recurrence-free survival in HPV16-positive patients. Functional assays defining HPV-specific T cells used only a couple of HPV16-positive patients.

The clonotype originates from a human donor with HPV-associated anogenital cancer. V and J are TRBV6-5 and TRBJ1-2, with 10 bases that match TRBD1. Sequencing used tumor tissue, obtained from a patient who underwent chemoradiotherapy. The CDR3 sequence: CASSYSRTGGLNGYTF. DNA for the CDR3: TGTGCCAGCAGTTACTCAAGGACAGGGGGTTTGAATGGCTACACCTTC.